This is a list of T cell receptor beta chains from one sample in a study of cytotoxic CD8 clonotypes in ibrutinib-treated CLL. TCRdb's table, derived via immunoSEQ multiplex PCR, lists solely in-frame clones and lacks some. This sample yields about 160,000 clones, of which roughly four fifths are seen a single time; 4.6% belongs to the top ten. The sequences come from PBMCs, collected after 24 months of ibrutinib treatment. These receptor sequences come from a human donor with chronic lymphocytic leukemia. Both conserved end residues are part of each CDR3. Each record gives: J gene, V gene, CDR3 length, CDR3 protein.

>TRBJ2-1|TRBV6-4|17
CASSESPVHLSYNEQFF
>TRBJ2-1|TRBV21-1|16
CASSKIGNVEPNEQFF
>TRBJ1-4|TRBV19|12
CASSREAAYLFF
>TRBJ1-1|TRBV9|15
CASTKEGQGRSEAFF
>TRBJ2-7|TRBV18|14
CASQSQGQPYEQYF
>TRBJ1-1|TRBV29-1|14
CSVERGQGNTEAFF
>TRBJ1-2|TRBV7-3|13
CASSPGQVYGYTF
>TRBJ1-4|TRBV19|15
CASSALSGGDEKLFF
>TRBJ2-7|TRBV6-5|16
CASSSTGTGGMYEQYF
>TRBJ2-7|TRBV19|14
CASSIGLGVYEQYF
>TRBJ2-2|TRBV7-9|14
CASSHTGDTGELFF
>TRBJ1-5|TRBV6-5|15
CASKTGGYSNQPQHF
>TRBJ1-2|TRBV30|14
CAYGRDRGLYGYTF
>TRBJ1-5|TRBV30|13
CAWSSQANQPQHF
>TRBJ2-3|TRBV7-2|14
CASSERSSTDTQYF
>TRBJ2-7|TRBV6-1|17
CASSEDLGLAGVYEQYF
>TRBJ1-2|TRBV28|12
CASSTGGYGYTF
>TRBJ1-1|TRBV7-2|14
CASSSRSRLTEAFF
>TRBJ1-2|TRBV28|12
CGSGVANYGYTF
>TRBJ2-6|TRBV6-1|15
CASTNTHSGANVLTF
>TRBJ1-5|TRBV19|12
CASTRGHQPQHF
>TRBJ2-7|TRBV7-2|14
CASSRPGTTYEQYF
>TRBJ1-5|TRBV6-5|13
CASSYVEGQPQHF
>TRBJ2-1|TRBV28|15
CASRPGLAGSQEQFF
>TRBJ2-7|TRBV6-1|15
CASSGFDRGQYEQYF
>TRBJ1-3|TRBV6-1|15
CASSADPGSGNTIYF
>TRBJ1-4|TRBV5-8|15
CASSLWGQGHEKLFF
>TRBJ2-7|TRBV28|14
CASRGSSGGYEQYF
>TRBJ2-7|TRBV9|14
CASRETSGSGEQYF
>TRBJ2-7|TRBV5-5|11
CASRQEYEQYF
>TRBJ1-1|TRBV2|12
CASRRQGTEAFF
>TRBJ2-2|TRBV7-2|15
CASSLMRQLAGELFF
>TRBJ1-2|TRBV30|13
CAWGTGSLYGYTF
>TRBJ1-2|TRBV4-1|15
CASRHLGLSNDGYTF
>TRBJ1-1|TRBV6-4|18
CASRTTGTGGPRGTEAFF
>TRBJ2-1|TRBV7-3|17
CASSPHSGWSSYNEQFF
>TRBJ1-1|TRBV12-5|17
CASGSPPGRSMNTEAFF
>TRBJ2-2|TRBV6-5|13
CASASVNTGELFF
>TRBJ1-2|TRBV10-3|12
CAIMEGGDGYTF